The sample holds one count of the clone carrying this TCR beta chain. These data belong to a study of shared clonotypes between healthy human individuals. Study background: Per donor, CD8 memory used one plate, CD8 naive used two, CD4 memory used three and CD4 naive used three.

A deep-level run was used for the assay. Sorted subsets were amplified in replicate PCRs using 150 to 250 ng DNA, 30,000 to 35,000 T cell genomes. As processed by the authors: From ImmunoSEQ came sequences covering only the junction and carrying no quality scores, so filtering differed. The repertoire was sequenced with immunoSEQ multiplex PCR; TCRdb's copy has only in-frame clones and lacks some. That table is the source of V, J and clone size, and D and trimming were worked out from the DNA. The sample shows millions of clones, roughly 94% of them seen only once. The CDR3 has 13 amino acids. Germline V gene sequence: CDR1 MDHEN, CDR2 SYDVKM. With V trimmed by 2 bases and J by 6 bases, 0 bases remained unmatched.

The sample consisted of naive CD4+ T cells sorted from blood. Subset denoted: CD45RA+ positively selected. The chain uses TRBV28 and TRBJ2-2; TRBD1 matches 7 bases. This receptor was identified in a man between 18 and 29 years old in good health. CDR3 nucleotides: TGTGCCAGCAGTTTACAGGGGGCCGGGGAGCTGTTTTTT. This gives the protein CASSLQGAGELFF.